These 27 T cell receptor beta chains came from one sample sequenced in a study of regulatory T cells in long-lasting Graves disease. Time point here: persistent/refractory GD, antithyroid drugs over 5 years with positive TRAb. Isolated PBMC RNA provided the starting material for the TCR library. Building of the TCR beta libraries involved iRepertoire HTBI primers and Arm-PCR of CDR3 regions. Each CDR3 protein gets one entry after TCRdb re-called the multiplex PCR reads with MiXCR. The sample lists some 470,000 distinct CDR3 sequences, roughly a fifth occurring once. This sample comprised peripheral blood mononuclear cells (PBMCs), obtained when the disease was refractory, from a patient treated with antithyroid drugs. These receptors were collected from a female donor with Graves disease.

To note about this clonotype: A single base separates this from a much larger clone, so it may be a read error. The CDR3 protein is CATSRGGTRSGANALTF. In nucleotides, the CDR3 is TGTGCCACCAGCAGAGGAGGGACCCGCTCTGGGGCCAACGCCCTGACTTTC. The chain is built from TRBV15 and TRBJ2-6; either TRBD1 or TRBD2 may fit D (5 bases each). Germline values: CDR1 LNHNV, CDR2 YYDKDF (reference sequence). The CDR3 has 17 amino acids.

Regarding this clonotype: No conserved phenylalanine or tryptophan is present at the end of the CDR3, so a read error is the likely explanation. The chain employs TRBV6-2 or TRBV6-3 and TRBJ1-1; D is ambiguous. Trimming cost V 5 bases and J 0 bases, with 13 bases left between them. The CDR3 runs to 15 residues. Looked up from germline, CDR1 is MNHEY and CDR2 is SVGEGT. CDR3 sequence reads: CASSDGRLLNTEAFS. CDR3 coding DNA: TGTGCCAGCAGTGACGGTCGTCTACTGAACACTGAAGCTTTCTCT.

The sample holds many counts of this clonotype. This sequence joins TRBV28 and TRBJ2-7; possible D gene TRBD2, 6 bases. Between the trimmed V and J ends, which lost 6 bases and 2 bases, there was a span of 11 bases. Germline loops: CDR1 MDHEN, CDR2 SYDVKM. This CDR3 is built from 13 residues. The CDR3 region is CASRRGHAYEQYF. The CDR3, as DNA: TGTGCCAGCAGGCGGGGCCATGCCTACGAGCAGTACTTC.

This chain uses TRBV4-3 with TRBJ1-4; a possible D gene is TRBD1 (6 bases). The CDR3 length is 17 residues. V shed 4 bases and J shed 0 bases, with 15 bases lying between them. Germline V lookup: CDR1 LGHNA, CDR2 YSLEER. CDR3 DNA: TGCGCCAGCAGCCCAGCGGTGGAGGGGGCAACTAATGAAAAACTGTTTTTT. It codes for CASSPAVEGATNEKLFF.

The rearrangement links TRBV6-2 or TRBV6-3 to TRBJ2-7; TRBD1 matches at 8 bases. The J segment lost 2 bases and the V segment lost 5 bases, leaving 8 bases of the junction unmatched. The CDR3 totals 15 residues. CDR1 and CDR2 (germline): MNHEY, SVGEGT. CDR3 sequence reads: CASSTDRDATYEQYF. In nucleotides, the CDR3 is TGTGCCAGCAGTACGGACAGGGACGCCACCTACGAGCAGTACTTC.

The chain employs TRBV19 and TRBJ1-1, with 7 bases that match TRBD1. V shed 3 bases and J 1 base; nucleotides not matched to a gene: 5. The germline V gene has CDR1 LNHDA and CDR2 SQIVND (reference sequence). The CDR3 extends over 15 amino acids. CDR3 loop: CASSIDRDQNTEAFF. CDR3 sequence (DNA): TGTGCCAGTAGTATTGACAGGGACCAGAACACTGAAGCTTTCTTT.

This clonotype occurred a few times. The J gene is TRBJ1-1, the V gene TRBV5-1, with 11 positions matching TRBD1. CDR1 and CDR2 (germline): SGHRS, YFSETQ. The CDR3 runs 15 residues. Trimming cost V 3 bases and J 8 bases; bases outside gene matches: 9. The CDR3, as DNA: TGCGCCAGCAGCTCCCGGGACAGGGGGATCGTAGAAGCTTTCTTT. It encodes CASSSRDRGIVEAFF.

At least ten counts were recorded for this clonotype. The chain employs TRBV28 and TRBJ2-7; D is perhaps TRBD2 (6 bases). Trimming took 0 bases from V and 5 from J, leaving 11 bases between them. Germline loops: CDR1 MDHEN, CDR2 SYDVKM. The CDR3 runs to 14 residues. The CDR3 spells CASSLWVGGDEQYF. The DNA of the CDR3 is TGTGCCAGCAGTTTATGGGTCGGAGGGGACGAGCAGTACTTC.

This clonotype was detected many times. In nucleotides, the CDR3 is TGTGCCAGTAGTTCCCGGACAGAAGGAGGCTCACCCCTCCACTTT. Amino acid sequence: CASSSRTEGGSPLHF. V is TRBV19 and J is TRBJ1-6; TRBD1 might be the D (6 bases). CDR1 and CDR2 (germline): LNHDA, SQIVND (reference sequence). There are 15 residues in the CDR3. Trimming shortened V by 5 bases and J by 10 bases, and 18 bases separated the two germline ends.

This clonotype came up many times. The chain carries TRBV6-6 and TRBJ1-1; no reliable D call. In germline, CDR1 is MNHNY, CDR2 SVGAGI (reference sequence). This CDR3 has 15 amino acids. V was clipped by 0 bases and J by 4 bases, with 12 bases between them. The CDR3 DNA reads TGTGCCAGCAGTTACTCGATCTTGTCCAGCACTGAAGCTTTCTTT. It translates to CASSYSILSSTEAFF.

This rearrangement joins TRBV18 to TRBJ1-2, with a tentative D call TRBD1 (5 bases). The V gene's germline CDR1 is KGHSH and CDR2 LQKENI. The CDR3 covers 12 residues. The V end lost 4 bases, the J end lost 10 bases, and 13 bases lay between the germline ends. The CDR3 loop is CASSLGHSSYTF. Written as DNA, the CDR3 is TGTGCCAGCTCACTAGGACATTCCTCCTACACCTTC.

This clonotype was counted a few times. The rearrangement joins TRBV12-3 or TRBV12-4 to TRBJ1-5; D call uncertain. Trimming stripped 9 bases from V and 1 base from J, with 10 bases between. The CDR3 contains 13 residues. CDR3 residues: CASKRGSNQPQHF. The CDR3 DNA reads TGTGCCAGTAAACGCGGGAGCAATCAGCCCCAGCATTTT.

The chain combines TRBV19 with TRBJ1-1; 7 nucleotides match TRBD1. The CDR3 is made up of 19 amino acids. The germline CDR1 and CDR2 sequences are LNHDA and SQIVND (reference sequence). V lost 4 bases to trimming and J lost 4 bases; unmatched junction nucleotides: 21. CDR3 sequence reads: CASSKGTPGTAKPVTEAFF. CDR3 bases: TGTGCCAGTAGTAAAGGAACTCCCGGGACAGCAAAGCCGGTCACTGAAGCTTTCTTT.

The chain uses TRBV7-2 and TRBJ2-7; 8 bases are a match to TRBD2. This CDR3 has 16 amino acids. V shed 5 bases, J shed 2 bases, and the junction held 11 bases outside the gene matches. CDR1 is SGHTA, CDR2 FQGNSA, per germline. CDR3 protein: CASSPFGGGPPYEQYF. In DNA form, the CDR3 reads TGTGCCAGCAGCCCTTTTGGCGGGGGGCCCCCCTACGAGCAGTACTTC.

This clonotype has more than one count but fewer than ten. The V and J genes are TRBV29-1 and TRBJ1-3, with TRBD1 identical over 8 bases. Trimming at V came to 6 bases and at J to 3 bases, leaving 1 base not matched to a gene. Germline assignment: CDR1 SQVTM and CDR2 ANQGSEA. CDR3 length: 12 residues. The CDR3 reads CSVGTGGNTIYF. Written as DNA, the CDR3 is TGCAGCGTGGGGACAGGTGGAAACACCATATATTTT.

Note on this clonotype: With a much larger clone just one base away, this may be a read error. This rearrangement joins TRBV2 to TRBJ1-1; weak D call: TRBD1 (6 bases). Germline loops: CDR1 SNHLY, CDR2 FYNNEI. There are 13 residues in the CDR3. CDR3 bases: TGTGTCAGACAGGAGACTATGAACACTGAAGCTTTCTTT. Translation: CVRQETMNTEAFF.

CDR3: CASSKAPYLAGEADTQYF. The CDR3, as DNA: TGTGCCAGCAGTAAAGCCCCCTATCTAGCGGGAGAGGCAGATACGCAGTATTTT. The J gene is TRBJ2-3, the V gene TRBV28, with 10 nucleotides matching TRBD2. The J segment lost 4 bases and the V segment lost 5 bases, leaving 15 bases of the junction unmatched. Germline lookup yields CDR1 MDHEN and CDR2 SYDVKM. The CDR3 length is 18 residues.

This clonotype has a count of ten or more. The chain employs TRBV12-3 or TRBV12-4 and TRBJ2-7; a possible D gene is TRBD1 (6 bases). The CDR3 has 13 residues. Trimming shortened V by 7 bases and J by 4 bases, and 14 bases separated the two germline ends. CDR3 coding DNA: TGTGCCAGCACCCTAATAGGGGGATACGAGCAGTACTTC. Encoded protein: CASTLIGGYEQYF.

The DNA for the CDR3 is TGTGCCAGCAGTTTTACAGGCACTGAAGCTTTCTTT. Protein sequence: CASSFTGTEAFF. The chain recombines TRBV28 with TRBJ1-1, with D possibly TRBD1 on 5 matching bases. Germline CDR1 reads MDHEN; CDR2 reads SYDVKM. The CDR3 has 12 residues. The V end lost 3 bases, the J end lost 4 bases, and 6 bases lay between the germline ends.

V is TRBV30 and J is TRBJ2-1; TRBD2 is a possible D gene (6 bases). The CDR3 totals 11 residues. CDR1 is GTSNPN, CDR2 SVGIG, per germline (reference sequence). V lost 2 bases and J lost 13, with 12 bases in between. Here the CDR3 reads CAWSITSYQFF. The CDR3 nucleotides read TGTGCCTGGAGTATCACTAGCTACCAGTTCTTC.

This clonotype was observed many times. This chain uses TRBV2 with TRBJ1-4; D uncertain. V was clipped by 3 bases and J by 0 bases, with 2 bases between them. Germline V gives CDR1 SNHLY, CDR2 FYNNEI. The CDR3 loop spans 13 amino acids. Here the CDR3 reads CASSDPTNEKLFF. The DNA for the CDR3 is TGTGCCAGCAGTGACCCAACTAATGAAAAACTGTTTTTT.

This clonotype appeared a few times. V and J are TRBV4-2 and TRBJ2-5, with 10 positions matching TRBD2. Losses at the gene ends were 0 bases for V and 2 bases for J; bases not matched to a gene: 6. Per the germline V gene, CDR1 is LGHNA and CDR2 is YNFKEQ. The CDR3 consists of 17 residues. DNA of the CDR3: TGTGCCAGCAGCCAAGAGTTTAGCGGGAGGCTACAAGAGACCCAGTACTTC. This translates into CASSQEFSGRLQETQYF.

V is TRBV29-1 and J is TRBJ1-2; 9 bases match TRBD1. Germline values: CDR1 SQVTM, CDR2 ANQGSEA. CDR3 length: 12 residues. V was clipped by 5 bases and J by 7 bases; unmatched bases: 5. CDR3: CSVWTGAVGYTF. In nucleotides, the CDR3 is TGCAGCGTTTGGACAGGGGCTGTTGGCTACACCTTC.

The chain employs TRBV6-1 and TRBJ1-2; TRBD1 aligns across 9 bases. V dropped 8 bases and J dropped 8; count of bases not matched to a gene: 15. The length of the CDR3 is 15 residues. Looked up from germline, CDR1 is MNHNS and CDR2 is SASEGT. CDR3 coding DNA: TGTGCCAGCTGTATAGTGGGACAGGGAATGTCCGGCTACACCTTC. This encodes CASCIVGQGMSGYTF.

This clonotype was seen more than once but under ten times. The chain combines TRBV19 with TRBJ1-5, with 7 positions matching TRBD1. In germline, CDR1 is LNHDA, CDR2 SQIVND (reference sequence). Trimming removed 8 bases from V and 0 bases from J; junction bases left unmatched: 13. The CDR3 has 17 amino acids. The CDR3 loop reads CASLSRDSDYSNQPQHF. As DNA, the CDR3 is TGTGCCAGTCTATCCCGGGACAGCGATTATAGCAATCAGCCCCAGCATTTT.

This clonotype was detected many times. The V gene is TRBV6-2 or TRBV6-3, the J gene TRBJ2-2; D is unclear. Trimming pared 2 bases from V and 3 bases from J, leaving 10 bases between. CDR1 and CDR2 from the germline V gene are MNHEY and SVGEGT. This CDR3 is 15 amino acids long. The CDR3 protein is CASSYNRAHTGELFF. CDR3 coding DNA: TGTGCCAGCAGTTACAACCGGGCCCACACCGGGGAGCTGTTTTTT.

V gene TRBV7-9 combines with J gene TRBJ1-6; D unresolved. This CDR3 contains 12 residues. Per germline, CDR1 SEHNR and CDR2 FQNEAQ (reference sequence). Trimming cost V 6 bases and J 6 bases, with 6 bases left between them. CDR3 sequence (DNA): TGTGCCAGCAGAAGGGCTAATTCACCCCTCCACTTT. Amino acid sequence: CASRRANSPLHF.